This T cell receptor beta chain was profiled in a study of CD8 T cells in ankylosing spondylitis. The CDR3 is 14 amino acids. The ends lost 9 bases at V and 7 bases at J; junction bases unmatched: 15. Germline CDR1 MNHEY, CDR2 SVGEGT. This clonotype was observed many times. Using its own MiXCR run on the 5' RACE reads, TCRdb lists one record per CDR3 protein. The sample shows about 320,000 distinct CDR3 sequences, around 10% of them seen only once. The sample comprised blood, either unsorted or a sorted T cell fraction (not recorded which). This chain uses TRBV6-2 or TRBV6-3 with TRBJ2-7, with 7 bases fitting TRBD2. The TCR was taken from a female donor with ankylosing spondylitis or in good health (not recorded which). In nucleotides, the CDR3 is TGTGCCAGTACCGGCCTAGCGGAACCCTGGGAGCAGTACTTC. It codes for CASTGLAEPWEQYF.